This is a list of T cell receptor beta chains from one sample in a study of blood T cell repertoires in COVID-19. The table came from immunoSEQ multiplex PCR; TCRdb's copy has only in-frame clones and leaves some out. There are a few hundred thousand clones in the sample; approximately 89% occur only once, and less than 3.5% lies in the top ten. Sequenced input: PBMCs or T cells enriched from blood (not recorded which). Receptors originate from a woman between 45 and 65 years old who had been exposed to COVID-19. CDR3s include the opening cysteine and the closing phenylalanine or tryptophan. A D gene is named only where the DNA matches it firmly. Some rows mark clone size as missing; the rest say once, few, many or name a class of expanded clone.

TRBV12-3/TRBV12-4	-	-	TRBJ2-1	TGTGCCAGCAGTTTAATCGGGGACAATGAGCAGTTCTTC	CASSLIGDNEQFF
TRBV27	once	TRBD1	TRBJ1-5	TGTGCCAGCAGTTTTGGACAGGGGGCCCAGCCCCAGCATTTT	CASSFGQGAQPQHF
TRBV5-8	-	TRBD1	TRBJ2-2	TGTGCCAGCAGCTTGTATCCCGGGACAGGGGCCACCGGGGAGCTGTTTTTT	CASSLYPGTGATGELFF
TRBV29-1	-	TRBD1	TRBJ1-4	TGCAGCGTTCAGACAGGGTTGGGGGAAGATGGTGAAAAACTGTTTTTT	CSVQTGLGEDGEKLFF
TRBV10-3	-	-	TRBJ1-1	TGTGCCATCAGTGAGGCACGGGAGTTAAACACTGAAGCTTTCTTT	CAISEARELNTEAFF
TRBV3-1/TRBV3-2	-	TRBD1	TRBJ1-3	TGTGCCAGCATGACAGGGACATTTGGTGGAAACACCATATATTTT	CASMTGTFGGNTIYF
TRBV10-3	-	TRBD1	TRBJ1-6	TGTGCCATCAGCCCGGGACAGGGGATTTTTCACCTCCACTTT	CAISPGQGIFHLHF
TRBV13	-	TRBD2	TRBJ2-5	TGTGCCAGCAGCCCGGGACTAGCGGGGGGGCCGGATCGGGAGACCCAGTACTTC	CASSPGLAGGPDRETQYF
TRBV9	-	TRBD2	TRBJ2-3	TGTGCCAGCAGCGTAGTTCTAGCGGGGGGCACAGATACGCAGTATTTT	CASSVVLAGGTDTQYF
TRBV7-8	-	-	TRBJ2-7	TGTGCCAGCAGCTTAGGAACGGTCCCCTCCTCCTACGAGCAGTACTTC	CASSLGTVPSSYEQYF
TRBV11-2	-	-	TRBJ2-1	TGTGCCAGCGGGGGGGCTGCGAATGAGCAGTTCTTC	CASGGAANEQFF
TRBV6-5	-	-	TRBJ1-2	TGTGCCAGCAGGCTGGGACTGACTAACTATGGCTACACCTTC	CASRLGLTNYGYTF
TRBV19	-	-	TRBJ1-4	TGTGCCAGTAGTGCCTACGCAGGGGTTAATGAAAAACTGTTTTTT	CASSAYAGVNEKLFF
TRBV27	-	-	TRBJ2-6	TGTGCCAGCAGAACGAGTGCCGGGGCCAACGTCCTGACTTTC	CASRTSAGANVLTF
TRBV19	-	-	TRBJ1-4	TGTGCCAGTAGGAGTCTAGGGGCTGCAACTAATGAAAAACTGTTTTTT	CASRSLGAATNEKLFF
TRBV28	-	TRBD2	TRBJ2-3	TGTGCCAGCAGTACGGGTAGCGGGGGGGTTCCAGATACGCAGTATTTT	CASSTGSGGVPDTQYF
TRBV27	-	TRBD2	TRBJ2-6	TGTGCCAGCAGCCCGGTAGCGGGGGTGCTCCTAGGGGCCAACGTCCTGACTTTC	CASSPVAGVLLGANVLTF
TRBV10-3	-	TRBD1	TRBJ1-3	TGTGCCATCAGCCAGACAGGGGCTGGCTCTGGAAACACCATATATTTT	CAISQTGAGSGNTIYF
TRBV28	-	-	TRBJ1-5	TGTGCCAGCGGCAGGACAGAGGGGCATCAGCCCCAGCATTTT	CASGRTEGHQPQHF
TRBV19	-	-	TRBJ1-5	TGTGCCAGTAGTATATCAGGGCCAAGCAATCAGCCCCAGCATTTT	CASSISGPSNQPQHF
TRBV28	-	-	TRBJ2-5	TGTGCCAGCAGTTCCCCCAGCGAGGGGGAAGAGACCCAGTACTTC	CASSSPSEGEETQYF
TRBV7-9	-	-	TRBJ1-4	TGTGCCAGCAGCTTATCGGGGGGAGTTAATGAAAAACTGTTTTTT	CASSLSGGVNEKLFF
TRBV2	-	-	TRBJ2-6	TGTGCCAGCAGTGAAGGCGCATACTCTGGGGCCAACGTCCTGACTTTC	CASSEGAYSGANVLTF
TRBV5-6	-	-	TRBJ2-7	TGTGCCAGCAGCTTGGAAACGGGAACCTACGAGCAGTACTTC	CASSLETGTYEQYF
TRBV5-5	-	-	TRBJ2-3	TGTGCCAGCAGCTTGGACGTCCGGGGAAGCACAGATACGCAGTATTTT	CASSLDVRGSTDTQYF
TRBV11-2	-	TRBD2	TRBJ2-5	TGTGCCAGCAGCTTTAGCGGGGCGGGGAATTGGGAGACCCAGTACTTC	CASSFSGAGNWETQYF
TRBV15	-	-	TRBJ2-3	TGTGCCACCATGGAGCGGGGCACAGATACGCAGTATTTT	CATMERGTDTQYF
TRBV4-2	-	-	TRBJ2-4	TGTGCCAGCAGCGGACGCCCCGGGACACCGGACATTCAGTACTTC	CASSGRPGTPDIQYF
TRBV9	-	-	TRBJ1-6	TGTGCCAGCAGGGCGGGAGCGTATAATTCACCCCTCCACTTT	CASRAGAYNSPLHF
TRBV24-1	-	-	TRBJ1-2	TGTGCCACCAGTGTAGGCAGCGGACTTCATGGCTACACCTTC	CATSVGSGLHGYTF
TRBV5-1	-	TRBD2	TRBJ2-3	TGCGCCAGCAGCGGCGGGGGTAGCACAGATACGCAGTATTTT	CASSGGGSTDTQYF
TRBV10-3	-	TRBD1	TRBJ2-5	TGTGCCAGCTGGACAGGGGGCTTAGAGACCCAGTACTTC	CASWTGGLETQYF
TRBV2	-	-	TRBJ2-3	TGTGCCAGCAGCGGTACGGCGGGGGCCCCAGATACGCAGTATTTT	CASSGTAGAPDTQYF
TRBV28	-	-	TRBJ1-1	TGTGCCAGCAGCTCACAAGACAGACTGAACACTGAAGCTTTCTTT	CASSSQDRLNTEAFF
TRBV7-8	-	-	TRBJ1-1	TGTGCCAGCAGCTTAGTTCACACAAACACTGAAGCTTTCTTT	CASSLVHTNTEAFF
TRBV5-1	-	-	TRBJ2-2	TGCGCCAGCAGCCCAGGGACAATGAACACCGGGGAGCTGTTTTTT	CASSPGTMNTGELFF
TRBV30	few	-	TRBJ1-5	TGTGCCTGGAGTGTACATTTGTCGAATCAGCCCCAGCATTTT	CAWSVHLSNQPQHF
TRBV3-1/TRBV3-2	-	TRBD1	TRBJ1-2	TGTGCCAGCAGCCAAGACCTGACAGGGGATGGCTACACCTTC	CASSQDLTGDGYTF
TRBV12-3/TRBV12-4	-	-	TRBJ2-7	TGTGCCAGCAGTTTACTTCAAGGACTCGAGCAGTACTTC	CASSLLQGLEQYF